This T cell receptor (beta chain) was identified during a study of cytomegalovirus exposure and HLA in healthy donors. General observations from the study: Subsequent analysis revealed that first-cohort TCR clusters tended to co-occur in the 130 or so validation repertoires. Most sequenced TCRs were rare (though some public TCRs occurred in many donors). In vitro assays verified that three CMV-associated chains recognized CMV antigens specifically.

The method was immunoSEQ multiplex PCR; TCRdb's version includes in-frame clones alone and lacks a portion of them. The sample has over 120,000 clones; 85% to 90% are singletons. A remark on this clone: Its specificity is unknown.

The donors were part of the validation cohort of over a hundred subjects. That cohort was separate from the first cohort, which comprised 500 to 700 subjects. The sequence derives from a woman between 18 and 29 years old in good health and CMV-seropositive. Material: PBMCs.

This chain's CDR3 is CASGADRANEKLFF. The CDR3 coding sequence is TGTGCCAGCGGGGCGGACAGGGCTAATGAAAAACTGTTTTTT. The chain carries TRBV6-6 and TRBJ1-4, with TRBD1 matching over 8 bases. CDR1 and CDR2 from the germline V gene are MNHNY and SVGAGI (reference sequence). V gave up 8 bases and J gave up 3 bases; unmatched junction bases: 5. The CDR3 is 14 residues long.